This TCR beta chain was profiled in a study of blood T cell repertoires in COVID-19. Across the whole study: PBMCs, B-cell-depleted T cells, or T cells provided the cDNA or gDNA that made up the material.

The ends were cut back, 4 bases at V and 8 bases at J, with 13 bases in the middle. CDR1 and CDR2 (germline): MNHEY, SMNVEV (reference sequence). CDR3 length equals 13 residues. Original analysis: Nucleated cell number was recorded as an estimate derived from reference gene primer amplification. The method was immunoSEQ multiplex PCR; TCRdb's version includes in-frame clones alone and lacks a portion of them. The V and J calls and the clone size are those of that table, but D and trimming were determined from the DNA. In the table there are approximately 170,000 clones, 65% to 80% of which are singletons.

Sequenced sample: peripheral blood. The clonotype originates from a woman aged 45-60 years with acute or convalescent COVID-19. The V gene is TRBV27, the J gene TRBJ2-3, with D perhaps TRBD2 (5 bases). The CDR3 loop reads CASSSPRRGTQYF. The CDR3 DNA reads TGTGCCAGCAGTTCCCCCCGACGGGGTACGCAGTATTTT.